The next 3 T cell receptor beta chains were all read from a single sample in a study of OX40 agonist ivuxolimab in advanced cancers. The method was immunoSEQ multiplex PCR; TCRdb's version includes in-frame clones alone and lacks a portion of them. The sample lists roughly 53,000 clones, around 83% occurring once. This specimen consisted of CD4+ or CD8+ T cells sorted from blood, obtained in a trial of the OX40 agonist ivuxolimab. Receptors originate from an adult with an advanced solid tumor such as melanoma, head and neck, liver or kidney cancer.

The V call is TRBV18, the J call TRBJ2-1; D perhaps matches TRBD2 (5 bases). The CDR3 is 15 residues long. Germline values: CDR1 KGHSH, CDR2 LQKENI. Trimming cost V 2 bases and J 7 bases, with 15 bases left between them. In DNA form, the CDR3 reads TGTGCCAGCTCACCAGGATCCCCCCCGGGAAATGAGCAGTTCTTC. Protein: CASSPGSPPGNEQFF.

The V call is TRBV11-2, the J call TRBJ1-1; 9 bases map to TRBD1. Germline V CDR1 and CDR2: SGHAT, FQNNGV. This CDR3 has 15 amino acids. Trimming removed 4 bases from V and 12 bases from J; junction bases left unmatched: 15. The CDR3 protein is CASSSYRGQGLGTFF. The CDR3 nucleotides read TGTGCCAGCAGCTCCTACAGGGGACAGGGCTTGGGGACTTTCTTT.

The chain is built from TRBV7-2 and TRBJ2-4; no clear D. CDR1 and CDR2 from the germline V gene are SGHTA and FQGNSA. V was clipped by 2 bases and J by 3 bases, with 11 bases between them. CDR3 length equals 15 residues. The CDR3 here is CASSLSLTGKNIQYF. DNA for the CDR3: TGTGCCAGCAGCTTAAGCCTAACGGGCAAAAACATTCAGTACTTC.